The following is a T cell receptor (beta chain) sequence with its context. The antigen is undetermined. Different DNA sequences within this sample yield the same CDR3. The whole isolated RNA underwent reverse transcription, so sequencing captured expressed TCRB transcripts. Sequenced naive, central memory and regulatory T cell samples produced an average of approximately 3.8 million reads. Some clones are missing from TCRdb's copy, which holds only in-frame ones; the method was immunoSEQ multiplex PCR. The table lists some 700,000 clones, under 15% of them singletons. Populations obtained by sorting all exceeded 95% purity. The data are from a study of beta chain features in type 1 diabetes. Study-level background: Across the samples, roughly 99 million sorted cells were examined in total.

General study results and limits: When VDJ junctions were examined, type 1 diabetes patients showed fewer insertions and more deletions. Among patients with Type 1 diabetes, TCRB CDR3s were moderately but significantly shorter in every one of the four CD4+ subsets.

The origin of this receptor is a man aged 18 to 29 with type 1 diabetes. Material for sequencing was naive CD4+ T cells from blood.

The CDR3 nucleotides read TGTGCCAGCAGTCCGAACACCGGGGAGCTGTTTTTT. It encodes CASSPNTGELFF. V usage is TRBV11-3 and J usage is TRBJ2-2; no reliable D call. Germline V CDR1 and CDR2: SGHNT, YENEEA. Trimming took 6 bases from V and 0 from J, leaving 2 bases between them. The CDR3 sequence is 12 residues long.